These 30 T cell receptor beta chains share one sample of origin, sequenced in a study of identical twins. TCRdb re-called the 5' RACE reads through MiXCR, storing one row per CDR3 protein. The profile covers about 890,000 distinct CDR3 sequences, with 9% to 15% appearing a single time and under 2% taken by the ten largest. These data also formed part of another study, on yellow fever vaccine responses in identical twins.

Sequencing input: PBMCs. These receptors came from a woman between 18 and 30 years old in good health.

This chain joins TRBV11-3 and TRBJ2-1, with TRBD1 matching 8 bases. The CDR3 length is 15 residues. The junction had 8 bases not matched to a gene; V was cut back by 5 bases and J by 5 bases. Per the germline V gene, CDR1 is SGHNT and CDR2 is YENEEA. The CDR3: CASSTRDRSDNEQFF. Written as DNA, the CDR3 is TGTGCCAGCAGCACCCGGGACAGGTCGGACAATGAGCAGTTCTTC. The variable domain in full, with the rest retrieved from reference TRBV11-3 and TRBJ2-1, is EAGVVQSPRYKIIEKKQPVAFWCNPISGHNTLYWYLQNLGQGPELLIRYENEEAVDDSQLPKDRFSAERLKGVDSTLKIQPAELGDSAVYLCASSTRDRSDNEQFFGPGTRLTVL.

This chain links TRBV12-3 or TRBV12-4 with TRBJ1-2; D is unclear. This CDR3 region has 12 residues. Trimming shortened V by 8 bases and J by 7 bases, and 14 bases separated the two germline ends. This CDR3 reads CASASGLAGYTF. The CDR3 region has the DNA TGTGCCAGCGCGTCCGGACTCGCTGGCTACACCTTC.

The chain uses TRBV19 and TRBJ2-1, with no clear D. Trimming left V 6 bases short and J 4 bases short, with 10 bases between. Germline loops: CDR1 LNHDA, CDR2 SQIVND (reference sequence). This CDR3 has 13 residues. The CDR3 region has the DNA TGTGCCAGTAGGCCAAGGTCGTACAATGAGCAGTTCTTC. Encoded protein: CASRPRSYNEQFF.

This clonotype was seen more than once but under ten times. The chain couples TRBV20-1 to TRBJ2-3; D perhaps matches TRBD2 (5 bases). CDR1 and CDR2 (germline): DFQATT, SNEGSKA (reference sequence). V was trimmed by 4 bases and J by 0 bases, leaving 14 bases between them. The CDR3 has 15 amino acids. The CDR3, as DNA: TGCAGTGCTATATTTCCTAGCCTAAGCACAGATACGCAGTATTTT. Translated: CSAIFPSLSTDTQYF.

The rearrangement joins TRBV2 to TRBJ2-3; TRBD1 aligns across 8 bases. Germline CDR1 and CDR2: SNHLY and FYNNEI. The CDR3 loop spans 13 amino acids. The V gene end was trimmed by 6 bases and the J gene end by 6 bases; junction bases not matched to a gene: 5. CDR3: CASRATGGDTQYF. The CDR3 DNA sequence: TGTGCCAGCAGAGCCACAGGGGGGGATACGCAGTATTTT.

The chain is built from TRBV12-3 or TRBV12-4 and TRBJ2-3; the D gene is possibly TRBD2 (7 bases). The CDR3 has 16 residues. V lost 6 bases and J lost 2, with 18 bases in between. The CDR3 reads CASSPSGGASTDTQYF. For the CDR3, the DNA is TGTGCCAGCAGCCCCTCGGGGGGCGCATCCACAGATACGCAGTATTTT.

The rearrangement links TRBV12-3 or TRBV12-4 to TRBJ1-1, with D possibly being TRBD1 (5 bases). V was pared by 3 bases and J by 0 bases, with 11 bases between. The CDR3 length is 15 residues. The CDR3 protein is CASSFGAGLNTEAFF. The CDR3 nucleotides read TGTGCCAGCAGTTTTGGGGCGGGATTGAACACTGAAGCTTTCTTT.

The CDR3 is CSVVVTITFGGRADTQYF. As DNA, the CDR3 is TGCAGCGTTGTCGTGACTATCACGTTTGGGGGTAGAGCAGATACGCAGTATTTT. The chain links TRBV29-1 to TRBJ2-3; D is perhaps TRBD1 or TRBD2 (5 bases each). Trimming left V 4 bases short and J 4 bases short, with 27 bases between. The CDR3 extends over 18 amino acids. Germline assignment: CDR1 SQVTM and CDR2 ANQGSEA.

This clonotype was recorded at least ten times. The chain links TRBV5-1 to TRBJ1-1; D ambiguous. The germline gives CDR1 SGHRS, CDR2 YFSETQ. The CDR3 runs 14 residues. Deletions cut 3 bases from V and 4 bases from J, with 13 bases between. The CDR3 reads CASSSDWVGTEAFF. The CDR3, as DNA: TGCGCCAGCAGCTCTGACTGGGTAGGCACTGAAGCTTTCTTT.

Ten or more counts support this clonotype. The germline gene is not matched at one end of the junction; a read error may be the cause. This sequence joins TRBV18 and TRBJ1-2; 7 bases fit TRBD1. CDR3 length: 12 amino acids. The germline V gene has CDR1 KGHSH and CDR2 LQKENI. CDR3 DNA: TGTGCCAGCTCACCAGAAGACAGGGCCCTCCACTTC. This translates into CASSPEDRALHF.

V and J are TRBV28 and TRBJ1-1, with a possible D match to TRBD1 (5 bases). The CDR3 is 12 residues long. Germline V gene data show CDR1 as MDHEN and CDR2 as SYDVKM. Trimming pared 1 base from V and 10 bases from J, leaving 10 bases between. The CDR3 sequence: CASSLLETAAFF. The CDR3 DNA sequence: TGTGCCAGCAGTTTATTGGAGACAGCAGCTTTCTTT.

The rearrangement joins TRBV6-1 to TRBJ1-1; perhaps TRBD1 as D (6 bases). The CDR3 runs 13 residues. Germline lookup yields CDR1 MNHNS and CDR2 SASEGT. V was pared by 8 bases and J by 11 bases, with 21 bases between. CDR3 in DNA: TGTGCCAGCTATGCAGGGGCCCAGCGGACGGCTTTCTTT. Amino acid sequence: CASYAGAQRTAFF.

In this sample, this clonotype turned up a few times. The chain is built from TRBV7-9 and TRBJ2-7; D not resolved. The CDR3 extends over 12 amino acids. CDR1 and CDR2 from the germline V gene are SEHNR and FQNEAQ (reference sequence). Trimming took off 5 bases at V and 6 bases at J, with 11 bases between the two ends. This CDR3 reads CASSPQQSEQYF. CDR3 coding DNA: TGTGCCAGCAGCCCGCAACAGAGCGAGCAGTACTTC.

This chain uses TRBV2 with TRBJ2-1; no firm D call. Germline V lookup: CDR1 SNHLY, CDR2 FYNNEI. The V end was cut by 8 bases, the J end by 4 bases, with 15 bases between. The CDR3 length is 14 residues. CDR3 amino acids: CASGENLQYNEQFF. The CDR3 bases are TGTGCCAGCGGAGAAAACCTACAGTACAATGAGCAGTTCTTC.

This clonotype showed up many times. V usage is TRBV12-3 or TRBV12-4 and J usage is TRBJ1-1; D perhaps matches TRBD1 (6 bases). Trimming cost V 7 bases and J 1 base, with 13 bases left between them. The CDR3 sequence is 14 residues long. The CDR3 sequence: CASTRDTSNTEAFF. As DNA, the CDR3 is TGTGCCAGCACCCGGGACACCTCGAACACTGAAGCTTTCTTT.

This clonotype was picked up a small number of times. The CDR3 here is CASSWTSGIKEQYF. CDR3 sequence (DNA): TGCGCCAGCAGCTGGACTAGCGGGATCAAAGAGCAGTACTTC. This chain connects TRBV5-1 to TRBJ2-7; 12 bases line up with TRBD2. The CDR3 covers 14 residues. The V gene's germline CDR1 is SGHRS and CDR2 YFSETQ. The ends lost 3 bases at V and 7 bases at J; junction bases unmatched: 5.

There are a few counts of this clonotype. CDR3 coding DNA: TGCGCCAGCAGCCAAGTTCCCCACTCCTACGAGCAGTACTTC. This codes for CASSQVPHSYEQYF. The genes are TRBV4-1 and TRBJ2-7; no firm D call. The CDR3 is 14 residues long. Germline V lookup: CDR1 MGHRA, CDR2 YSYEKL. Trimming took off 1 base at V and 0 bases at J, with 7 bases between the two ends.

V usage is TRBV7-8 and J usage is TRBJ2-3; 7 bases agree with TRBD2. The CDR3 sequence is 17 residues long. V was clipped by 1 base and J by 1 base; unmatched bases: 8. Germline V gives CDR1 SGHVS, CDR2 FQNEAQ. The CDR3 nucleotides read TGTGCCAGCAGCTTAGGGGGAGGGTACTTAGGCACAGATACGCAGTATTTT. Protein product: CASSLGGGYLGTDTQYF.

This rearrangement joins TRBV2 to TRBJ2-3, with 7 nucleotides matching TRBD2. Germline V gene data show CDR1 as SNHLY and CDR2 as FYNNEI. The CDR3 is 17 amino acids. V lost 5 bases to trimming and J lost 6 bases; unmatched junction nucleotides: 17. This CDR3 is CASSYNTRGEGRDTQYF. The DNA of the CDR3 is TGTGCCAGCAGTTACAACACTCGGGGGGAGGGACGGGATACGCAGTATTTT.

This clonotype was found a few times. The chain joins TRBV4-1 to TRBJ1-1, with D possibly TRBD1 on 6 matching bases. The CDR3 contains 16 residues. V lost 4 bases and J 6 bases, leaving 21 bases between the germline ends. Germline CDR1 and CDR2: MGHRA and YSYEKL. The DNA of the CDR3 is TGCGCCAGCAGCCCACACAGGGAGGTGACGGTGGCTGAAGCTTTCTTT. Its protein is CASSPHREVTVAEAFF.

This sequence joins TRBV7-2 and TRBJ2-7; tentative D call: TRBD1 (5 bases). This CDR3 region has 13 residues. CDR1 and CDR2 (germline): SGHTA, FQGNSA. The V end lost 2 bases, the J end lost 3 bases, and 8 bases lay between the germline ends. CDR3 bases: TGTGCCAGCAGCTTACCAGGGTTCTACGAGCAGTACTTC. Amino acid sequence: CASSLPGFYEQYF.

The sample holds many counts of this clonotype. The CDR3 DNA sequence: TGTGCCATCAGTGAGGGAGTTCTCGGCAATTCACCCCTCCACTTT. This gives the protein CAISEGVLGNSPLHF. The V and J genes are TRBV10-3 and TRBJ1-6; D not certain. This CDR3 has 15 amino acids. Germline values: CDR1 ENHRY, CDR2 SYGVKD. V lost 2 bases and J lost 7, with 12 bases in between.

This clonotype has a handful of counts. The CDR3 nucleotides read TGCAGTTCCAGAGGGGCACTAGCGGGACAAGAGACCCAGTACTTC. It yields the protein CSSRGALAGQETQYF. The chain combines TRBV20-1 with TRBJ2-5, with 10 bases fitting TRBD2. V lost 8 bases and J lost 2; bases outside the gene matches: 11. This CDR3 spans 15 amino acids. Germline CDR1 reads DFQATT; CDR2 reads SNEGSKA (reference sequence).

The chain has TRBV7-6 and TRBJ1-3; the D is unclear. The CDR3 has 16 residues. V lost 1 base to trimming and J lost 0 bases, with 10 bases between them. Germline V gene sequence: CDR1 SGHVS, CDR2 FNYEAQ. The CDR3, as DNA: TGTGCCAGCAGCTTAGACGTGGAGTACTCTGGAAACACCATATATTTT. Its translation is CASSLDVEYSGNTIYF.

This chain uses TRBV7-9 with TRBJ1-1; D unclear. CDR1 is SEHNR and CDR2 is FQNEAQ in the germline V gene (reference sequence). V was trimmed by 1 base and J by 3 bases, leaving 15 bases between them. CDR3 length: 16 amino acids. CDR3 coding DNA: TGTGCCAGCAGCTTAGAGGAGTCCTCCACCGACACTGAAGCTTTCTTT. It is translated as CASSLEESSTDTEAFF.

The rearrangement links TRBV18 to TRBJ2-5; D not certain. This CDR3 has 14 amino acids. The germline V gene encodes CDR1 KGHSH and CDR2 LQKENI. With 0 bases removed from V and 1 base from J, the gap between germline ends came to 6 bases. For the CDR3, the DNA is TGTGCCAGCTCACCACCTGTAAGCCAAGAGACCCAGTACTTC. Protein sequence: CASSPPVSQETQYF.

This chain's CDR3 is CASSFSAESSYNSPLHF. The CDR3 bases are TGTGCCAGCAGTTTTTCCGCGGAGAGCTCCTATAATTCACCCCTCCACTTT. This rearrangement joins TRBV27 to TRBJ1-6; D is ambiguous. The CDR3 loop spans 17 amino acids. The V end lost 3 bases, the J end lost 0 bases, and 12 bases lay between the germline ends. Per germline, CDR1 MNHEY and CDR2 SMNVEV (reference sequence).

This clonotype turned up a few times. The V gene is TRBV4-1, the J gene TRBJ2-1, with D maybe TRBD1 (6 bases). Germline lookup yields CDR1 MGHRA and CDR2 YSYEKL. The CDR3 contains 17 residues. The V end was cut by 0 bases, the J end by 10 bases, with 22 bases between. The CDR3 nucleotides are TGCGCCAGCAGCCAAGAATGGGGTGGGGGCCCGGGTGTCGAGCAGTTCTTC. This codes for CASSQEWGGGPGVEQFF.

This clonotype was counted many times. The chain has TRBV20-1 and TRBJ1-4, with a tentative D call TRBD1 (5 bases). CDR1 DFQATT and CDR2 SNEGSKA come from the germline V gene (reference sequence). Deletions cut 2 bases from V and 11 bases from J, with 12 bases between. The CDR3 covers 12 residues. The CDR3 DNA sequence: TGCAGTGCTAGAAGTCCGGGGGGGAAACTGTTTTTT. This translates into CSARSPGGKLFF.

This clonotype showed up just a few times. The rearrangement links TRBV6-1 to TRBJ2-3; D gene unclear. V dropped 6 bases and J dropped 3 bases, with 16 bases sitting between them. The CDR3 has 15 residues. Looked up from germline, CDR1 is MNHNS and CDR2 is SASEGT. CDR3 sequence (DNA): TGTGCCAGCAGGCTTCTAGGGCGCTCGACAGATACGCAGTATTTT. It is translated as CASRLLGRSTDTQYF.